The rows below give T cell receptor beta chains drawn from one sample of a study of shared clonotypes between healthy human individuals. TCRdb keeps only in-frame clones here, not all; method: immunoSEQ multiplex PCR. Of about 2 million clones in the sample, 85% to 95% were seen once. Source material: naive CD4+ T cells sorted from blood. These receptors all come from a man younger than 35 in good health. Both conserved end residues are part of each CDR3. The D gene is left open where the match is weak. Part of the rows lack a size; the others show once, few, many or a class for expanded clones.

d_gene	abundance	v_gene	j_gene	CDR3aa	CDR3nt
NA	NA	TRBV9	TRBJ1-1	CASSVNLNTEAFF	TGTGCCAGCAGCGTAAACTTGAACACTGAAGCTTTCTTT
TRBD1	NA	TRBV5-3	TRBJ2-7	CARSTGQGGNKQYF	TGTGCCAGATCAACTGGACAGGGTGGAAACAAGCAGTACTTC
NA	NA	TRBV21-1	TRBJ1-2	CASLSSRDPEDDGYTF	TGTGCCTCCTTAAGCTCCCGGGACCCCGAGGATGATGGCTACACCTTC
TRBD1	NA	TRBV10-3	TRBJ2-5	CAISRQGGETQYF	TGTGCCATCAGCCGACAGGGGGGAGAGACCCAGTACTTC
NA	NA	TRBV7-2	TRBJ2-5	CASSLASGQETQYF	TGTGCCAGCAGCTTAGCGTCAGGCCAAGAGACCCAGTACTTC
NA	NA	TRBV28	TRBJ2-7	CASLSSYEQYF	TGTGCCAGCTTGAGCTCCTACGAGCAGTACTTC
NA	NA	TRBV4-3	TRBJ1-5	CASSQDFGWQSNQPQHF	TGCGCCAGCAGCCAAGATTTCGGGTGGCAGAGCAATCAGCCCCAGCATTTT
TRBD1	NA	TRBV25-1	TRBJ1-5	CASSEWGQGDNQPQHF	TGTGCCAGCAGTGAATGGGGACAGGGGGACAATCAGCCCCAGCATTTT
NA	NA	TRBV4-1	TRBJ1-6	CASSQEGSGSSYSPLHF	TGCGCCAGCAGCCAAGAAGGCTCCGGGTCGTCCTATTCACCCCTCCACTTT
NA	NA	TRBV5-6	TRBJ2-3	CASSLDRGRRTDTQYF	TGTGCCAGCAGCTTGGACCGCGGGCGACGCACAGATACGCAGTATTTT
NA	NA	TRBV5-8	TRBJ2-5	CASSLRSRNRRLQETQYF	TGTGCCAGCAGCTTGCGATCCCGCAACCGTCGACTTCAAGAGACCCAGTACTTC
NA	NA	TRBV7-9	TRBJ1-3	CASSPIGTSGNTIYF	TGTGCCAGCAGCCCCATCGGGACCTCTGGAAACACCATATATTTT
NA	NA	TRBV9	TRBJ1-1	CASSAKQGIGTEAFF	TGTGCCAGCAGCGCTAAACAGGGAATAGGGACTGAAGCTTTCTTT
TRBD2	NA	TRBV5-4	TRBJ2-1	CASSSRLAGYNEQFF	TGTGCCAGCAGCTCCCGACTAGCGGGGTACAATGAGCAGTTCTTC
TRBD1	NA	TRBV6-1	TRBJ1-5	CASSEGVRGNGNQPQHF	TGTGCCAGCAGTGAAGGAGTCAGGGGGAACGGCAATCAGCCCCAGCATTTT
NA	NA	TRBV20-1	TRBJ2-7	CAAASSYEQYF	TGCGCCGCGGCAAGCTCCTACGAGCAGTACTTC
NA	NA	TRBV30	TRBJ2-7	CAWRSTGTYEQYF	TGTGCCTGGAGGTCGACAGGAACCTACGAGCAGTACTTC
TRBD2	NA	TRBV29-1	TRBJ2-3	CSVGSGGATDTQYF	TGCAGCGTTGGGTCCGGGGGGGCAACAGATACGCAGTATTTT
NA	NA	TRBV10-1	TRBJ2-5	CASSVARSETQYF	TGCGCCAGCAGTGTTGCGAGATCGGAGACCCAGTACTTC
NA	NA	TRBV29-1	TRBJ2-5	CSVRIGGGKETQYF	TGCAGCGTTCGCATCGGAGGGGGGAAAGAGACCCAGTACTTC
TRBD2	NA	TRBV10-3	TRBJ2-3	CATDAGVSDTQYF	TGTGCCACCGATGCGGGGGTCTCGGATACGCAGTATTTT
TRBD1	NA	TRBV5-1	TRBJ2-7	CASSSGQAHSYEQYF	TGCGCCAGCAGTTCCGGACAGGCCCACTCCTACGAGCAGTACTTC
TRBD1	once	TRBV2	TRBJ1-2	CASSESGSRTGGYGYTF	TGTGCCAGCAGTGAAAGTGGCTCGCGGACAGGGGGTTATGGCTACACCTTC
NA	NA	TRBV1	TRBJ2-5	CTSSQYEETQYF	TGCACCAGCAGCCAATACGAAGAGACCCAGTACTTC
TRBD2	NA	TRBV18	TRBJ2-3	CASSPPGTSGGAKDTQYF	TGTGCCAGCTCACCACCGGGGACTAGCGGGGGGGCCAAGGATACGCAGTATTTT
NA	few	TRBV30	TRBJ1-1	CAWRQEGVTEAFF	TGTGCCTGGAGGCAGGAGGGGGTAACTGAAGCTTTCTTT
NA	NA	TRBV10-3	TRBJ1-2	CAVRDNYGYTF	TGTGCCGTCCGGGACAACTATGGCTACACCTTC
TRBD2	NA	TRBV30	TRBJ2-1	CAWSRTSGRVGFYNEQFF	TGTGCCTGGAGCCGGACTAGCGGGAGAGTTGGCTTCTACAATGAGCAGTTCTTC
NA	NA	TRBV4-1	TRBJ1-1	CASRPLGRTEAFF	TGCGCCAGCAGACCTCTCGGACGGACTGAAGCTTTCTTT
TRBD1	NA	TRBV2	TRBJ2-7	CATSIQGAAYEQYF	TGTGCCACTTCGATACAGGGGGCCGCCTACGAGCAGTACTTC
NA	NA	TRBV9	TRBJ2-1	CASSVESGPFEQFF	TGTGCCAGCAGCGTAGAGAGCGGCCCATTTGAGCAGTTCTTC
NA	once	TRBV7-8	TRBJ2-6	CASSDSSGANVLTF	TGTGCCAGCAGCGATAGCTCTGGGGCCAACGTCCTGACTTTC
TRBD1	NA	TRBV11-2	TRBJ2-1	CASSGDRGQGEQFF	TGTGCCAGCAGCGGGGACAGGGGGCAGGGTGAGCAGTTCTTC
NA	NA	TRBV25-1	TRBJ2-7	CASSDQGGGSKDEQYF	TGTGCCAGCAGTGACCAGGGGGGCGGGAGTAAAGACGAGCAGTACTTC
NA	NA	TRBV10-3	TRBJ2-3	CAITSTDTQYF	TGTGCCATCACATCCACAGATACGCAGTATTTT
NA	once	TRBV5-1	TRBJ2-3	CASSLGGTTDTQYF	TGCGCCAGCAGCTTGGGCGGGACCACAGATACGCAGTATTTT
TRBD2	NA	TRBV7-3	TRBJ2-1	CASSLTPSGGPYNEQFF	TGTGCCAGCAGCTTAACGCCGAGCGGGGGGCCTTACAATGAGCAGTTCTTC
NA	NA	TRBV30	TRBJ2-2	CAWNLRGSTGELFF	TGTGCCTGGAATCTCAGGGGTTCAACCGGGGAGCTGTTTTTT
NA	NA	TRBV2	TRBJ1-5	CASSGQYSNQPQHF	TGTGCCAGCAGTGGACAGTATAGCAATCAGCCCCAGCATTTT
NA	NA	TRBV7-2	TRBJ1-5	CASSLRAVSNQPQHF	TGTGCCAGCAGCTTAAGGGCGGTTAGCAATCAGCCCCAGCATTTT
TRBD2	once	TRBV6-1	TRBJ2-7	CASTGGGPVEQYF	TGTGCCAGCACTGGGGGAGGGCCGGTCGAGCAGTACTTC
NA	NA	TRBV5-4	TRBJ2-3	CASSLSNTQYF	TGTGCCAGCAGCTTATCGAATACGCAGTATTTT
NA	NA	TRBV21-1	TRBJ2-5	CARSPRGQGETQYF	TGTGCCAGGTCCCCGCGGGGGCAGGGAGAGACCCAGTACTTC
TRBD1	NA	TRBV7-2	TRBJ1-1	CASSSDRGLSTEAFF	TGTGCCAGCAGCTCTGACAGGGGCCTAAGTACTGAAGCTTTCTTT
NA	once	TRBV10-1	TRBJ1-2	CASSESSFPNGYTF	TGCGCCAGCAGTGAGTCATCGTTCCCAAATGGCTACACCTTC
NA	NA	TRBV5-1	TRBJ1-4	CASRPEGPVEKLFF	TGCGCCAGCCGCCCTGAGGGGCCGGTGGAAAAACTGTTTTTT
NA	NA	TRBV6-5	TRBJ2-1	CASSLASDLRYNEQFF	TGTGCCAGCAGTTTAGCTAGCGACCTTCGGTACAATGAGCAGTTCTTC
NA	NA	TRBV4-1	TRBJ1-5	CASSQDRGAGNQPQHF	TGCGCCAGCAGCCAAGACAGGGGCGCGGGCAATCAGCCCCAGCATTTT
NA	NA	TRBV5-4	TRBJ2-5	CASSPRDVLPETQYF	TGTGCCAGCAGCCCCCGGGACGTTCTCCCAGAGACCCAGTACTTC
TRBD1	NA	TRBV18	TRBJ2-1	CASGRLGTGAYNEQFF	TGTGCCAGCGGCCGACTCGGGACAGGGGCCTACAATGAGCAGTTCTTC